Each of the 31 T cell receptor beta chains below was sequenced from the same sample in a study of blood T cell repertoires in COVID-19. Data came from immunoSEQ multiplex PCR; TCRdb stores just in-frame clones and leaves some out. The sample lists approximately 120,000 clones; approximately 90% were seen once. Sequencing was done on a sample of peripheral blood. The receptors shown here come from a man between 45 and 60 years old with COVID-19, enrolled during active disease.

The chain is built from TRBV19 and TRBJ2-3; TRBD2 aligns across 8 bases. V was pared by 7 bases and J by 5 bases, with 8 bases of the junction left unmatched. The germline V gene encodes CDR1 LNHDA and CDR2 SQIVND (reference sequence). The CDR3 totals 14 residues. This CDR3 reads CASTLSGRVDTQYF. CDR3 DNA sequence: TGTGCCAGTACCTTGAGCGGGAGAGTAGATACGCAGTATTTT.

This chain links TRBV18 with TRBJ2-5; 8 bases map to TRBD1. The germline V gene encodes CDR1 KGHSH and CDR2 LQKENI. There are 16 residues in the CDR3. The ends lost 1 base at V and 8 bases at J; junction bases unmatched: 12. CDR3 nucleotide sequence: TGTGCCAGCTCACCACTGGGGACAGGCGAAATCCGAACCCAGTACTTC. Protein: CASSPLGTGEIRTQYF.

V is TRBV18 and J is TRBJ2-7; 8 positions agree with TRBD1. CDR1 is KGHSH and CDR2 is LQKENI in the germline V gene. V lost 3 bases, J lost 5 bases, and 9 bases stayed unmatched. The CDR3 runs 15 residues. The CDR3 coding sequence is TGTGCCAGCTCACCCAATACGGACAGGGACAACGAGCAGTACTTC. Amino acids: CASSPNTDRDNEQYF.

The chain combines TRBV9 with TRBJ2-5; weak D call: TRBD1 (6 bases). Germline V CDR1 and CDR2: SGDLS, YYNGEE. Between the trimmed V and J ends, which lost 2 bases and 2 bases, there was a span of 13 bases. This CDR3 comprises 15 residues. The DNA for the CDR3 is TGTGCCAGCAGCGTTTCCGGACAGACTCAAGAGACCCAGTACTTC. This codes for CASSVSGQTQETQYF.

The chain recombines TRBV5-1 with TRBJ2-1; 7 positions agree with TRBD2. The junction had 10 bases not matched to a gene; V was cut back by 4 bases and J by 6 bases. The length of the CDR3 is 15 residues. The V gene's germline CDR1 is SGHRS and CDR2 YFSETQ. This chain's CDR3 is CASSRLTGTINEQFF. CDR3 sequence (DNA): TGCGCCAGCAGCCGTTTGACCGGGACTATCAATGAGCAGTTCTTC.

The V call is TRBV28, the J call TRBJ2-1; D not resolved. This CDR3 has 12 residues. Germline V gene sequence: CDR1 MDHEN, CDR2 SYDVKM. V gave up 3 bases and J gave up 7 bases, with 7 bases separating them. For the CDR3, the DNA is TGTGCCAGCAGTTTTACGAGAAATGAGCAGTTCTTC. Its protein is CASSFTRNEQFF.

The chain employs TRBV6-2 or TRBV6-3 and TRBJ1-1; D unclear. This CDR3 spans 11 amino acids. Deletions cut 5 bases from V and 12 bases from J, with 13 bases between. Per the germline V gene, CDR1 is MNHEY and CDR2 is SVGEGT. Here the CDR3 DNA reads TGTGCCAGCAGTAATCTAGACCTCCCTTTCTTT. It yields the protein CASSNLDLPFF.

This CDR3 is CASSRVGRNNEQFF. DNA for the CDR3: TGTGCCAGTAGTAGGGTGGGGCGGAACAATGAGCAGTTCTTC. The chain combines TRBV19 with TRBJ2-1; perhaps TRBD1 as D (5 bases). Germline CDR1 reads LNHDA; CDR2 reads SQIVND (reference sequence). CDR3 length: 14 residues. V gave up 4 bases and J gave up 5 bases, with 12 bases separating them.

V and J are TRBV5-6 and TRBJ2-1; tentative D call: TRBD2 (5 bases). CDR3 length equals 16 residues. The germline CDR1 and CDR2 sequences are SGHDT and YYEEEE. The V end was cut by 0 bases, the J end by 5 bases, with 15 bases between. CDR3 residues: CASSLVRGLGHNEQFF. The CDR3 nucleotides are TGTGCCAGCAGCTTGGTCCGCGGGCTTGGTCACAATGAGCAGTTCTTC.

This clone was observed a handful of times. The chain links TRBV2 to TRBJ2-5; D uncertain. CDR3 length: 12 residues. Deletions cut 8 bases from V and 5 bases from J, with 12 bases between. Per germline, CDR1 SNHLY and CDR2 FYNNEI. The CDR3, as DNA: TGTGCCAGCGCGGTAGCAAAGGAGACCCAGTACTTC. Translated: CASAVAKETQYF. The full variable domain, with the rest looked up from reference TRBV2 and TRBJ2-5, is EPEVTQTPSHQVTQMGQEVILRCVPISNHLYFYWYRQILGQKVEFLVSFYNNEISEKSEIFDDQFSVERPDGSNFTLKIRSTKLEDSAMYFCASAVAKETQYFGPGTRLLVL.

The J gene is TRBJ1-2, the V gene TRBV18; 8 bases line up with TRBD1. There are 14 residues in the CDR3. V dropped 2 bases and J dropped 8; count of bases not matched to a gene: 7. Germline CDR1 and CDR2: KGHSH and LQKENI. CDR3 in amino acids: CASSPRTGLRGYTF. CDR3 sequence (DNA): TGTGCCAGCTCACCAAGGACAGGGCTTAGGGGCTACACCTTC.

This clone occurred once. The chain couples TRBV18 to TRBJ1-5; D is undetermined. Germline CDR1 reads KGHSH; CDR2 reads LQKENI. This CDR3 is 14 amino acids long. Deletions cut 4 bases from V and 1 base from J, with 8 bases between. Written as DNA, the CDR3 is TGTGCCAGCTCACTGCAACAGAGCAATCAGCCCCAGCATTTT. It specifies CASSLQQSNQPQHF.

The rearrangement joins TRBV7-2 to TRBJ1-5; 9 bases map to TRBD1. Germline V CDR1 and CDR2: SGHTA, FQGNSA. The junction had 3 bases not matched to a gene; V was cut back by 3 bases and J by 3 bases. This CDR3 has 15 residues. CDR3: CASSFGDRDNQPQHF. CDR3 DNA: TGTGCCAGCAGCTTTGGGGACAGGGACAATCAGCCCCAGCATTTT.

Worth noting for this clone: Its ends do not fully match the called genes, so a read error is possible. The chain joins TRBV15 to TRBJ1-1; D gene unclear. CDR3 length: 13 amino acids. In germline, CDR1 is LNHNV, CDR2 YYDKDF (reference sequence). The CDR3 DNA follows: TGTGCCACCAGCGGAGACACTAACACTGAAGCTTTCTTT. It yields the protein CATSGDTNTEAFF.

The chain links TRBV5-1 to TRBJ2-1, with TRBD1 as a possible D gene (6 bases). CDR1 is SGHRS and CDR2 is YFSETQ in the germline V gene. The CDR3 has 16 residues. With 4 bases removed from V and 7 bases from J, the gap between germline ends came to 21 bases. The CDR3 sequence: CASSLTWGTSENEQFF. The CDR3 coding sequence is TGCGCCAGCAGCCTGACATGGGGGACATCGGAAAATGAGCAGTTCTTC.

The chain links TRBV24-1 to TRBJ2-2; 8 nucleotides align to TRBD2. The trim removed 6 bases at V and 4 bases at J, leaving 6 bases unmatched. This CDR3 is built from 15 residues. Germline lookup yields CDR1 KGHDR and CDR2 SFDVKD. The CDR3 loop is CATSSGRGGTGELFF. The CDR3 nucleotides are TGTGCCACCAGTTCGGGCCGGGGGGGCACCGGGGAGCTGTTTTTT.

This sequence joins TRBV29-1 and TRBJ1-1; no definite D call. CDR1 and CDR2 from the germline V gene are SQVTM and ANQGSEA. V dropped 7 bases and J dropped 1 base, with 13 bases sitting between them. The CDR3 is 13 amino acids. CDR3 nucleotides: TGCAGCGGACGGAGGGCGACGAACACTGAAGCTTTCTTT. It yields the protein CSGRRATNTEAFF.

The chain has TRBV18 and TRBJ2-3, with D possibly TRBD2 on 5 matching bases. Germline CDR1 reads KGHSH; CDR2 reads LQKENI. V was trimmed by 5 bases and J by 0 bases, leaving 12 bases between them. This CDR3 is built from 15 residues. CDR3 region: CASSRSGPSTDTQYF. As DNA, the CDR3 is TGTGCCAGCTCAAGGAGCGGACCGAGCACAGATACGCAGTATTTT.

The chain recombines TRBV4-3 with TRBJ1-6; possibly TRBD1 for D (6 bases). There are 15 residues in the CDR3. Germline CDR1 is LGHNA and CDR2 is YSLEER. Deletions cut 1 base from V and 7 bases from J, with 11 bases between. The CDR3 nucleotides read TGCGCCAGCAGCCAAGTACAGGGCCAAAATTCACCCCTCCACTTT. It codes for CASSQVQGQNSPLHF.

V is TRBV10-3 and J is TRBJ1-2, with TRBD1 matching 8 bases. The germline CDR1 and CDR2 sequences are ENHRY and SYGVKD. CDR3 length equals 13 residues. Trimming took 10 bases from V and 8 from J; bases not matched to a gene: 12. CDR3 in DNA: TGTGCCACCTGGGGACAGGAGAAAACGGGCTACACCTTC. Residues: CATWGQEKTGYTF.

The chain recombines TRBV6-5 with TRBJ2-2; 10 nucleotides match TRBD1. CDR3 length: 14 amino acids. Per the germline V gene, CDR1 is MNHEY and CDR2 is SVGAGI. The V segment lost 8 bases and the J segment 3 bases; nucleotides outside the gene matches: 3. The DNA for the CDR3 is TGTGCCAGCCGGACAGGGGGGTACACCGGGGAGCTGTTTTTT. It encodes CASRTGGYTGELFF.

This chain connects TRBV5-5 to TRBJ1-5; no clear D gene. The length of the CDR3 is 15 residues. Germline V gene sequence: CDR1 SGHKS, CDR2 YYEKEE (reference sequence). The V end lost 0 bases, the J end lost 0 bases, and 7 bases lay between the germline ends. The CDR3 DNA is TGTGCCAGCAGCTTGGACAGTTATAGCAATCAGCCCCAGCATTTT. Translating it yields CASSLDSYSNQPQHF.

The rearrangement uses TRBV10-3 and TRBJ2-3, with D possibly being TRBD1 (6 bases). Germline values: CDR1 ENHRY, CDR2 SYGVKD. The CDR3 is made up of 14 amino acids. V shed 4 bases and J shed 2 bases, with 10 bases lying between them. For the CDR3, the DNA is TGTGCCATCAGTGGTGGACAGTACACAGATACGCAGTATTTT. Encoded protein: CAISGGQYTDTQYF.

A remark on this clone: The same CDR3 also results from other DNA sequences found in this sample. The chain employs TRBV19 and TRBJ1-5; 10 bases line up with TRBD1. CDR1 and CDR2 (germline): LNHDA, SQIVND (reference sequence). The junction had 1 base not matched to a gene; V was cut back by 6 bases and J by 2 bases. This CDR3 region has 14 residues. CDR3 residues: CASSGTGGNQPQHF. The CDR3 DNA sequence: TGTGCCAGTAGCGGGACAGGGGGCAATCAGCCCCAGCATTTT.

This clone came up once. The chain has TRBV6-2 or TRBV6-3 and TRBJ1-2; 9 nucleotides align to TRBD1. The germline V gene has CDR1 MNHEY and CDR2 SVGEGT. V lost 4 bases and J lost 4; bases outside the gene matches: 4. This CDR3 comprises 14 residues. CDR3 nucleotides: TGTGCCAGCAGTTGGACAGGGGCGATCTATGGCTACACCTTC. It specifies CASSWTGAIYGYTF.

The chain links TRBV4-3 to TRBJ2-3; 12 positions agree with TRBD2. Per germline, CDR1 LGHNA and CDR2 YSLEER. Trimming took 3 bases from V and 4 from J; bases not matched to a gene: 17. The CDR3 runs to 20 residues. The CDR3 region has the DNA TGCGCCAGCAGCCACCTAGGTGGGGCTAGCGGGAGGGCCTTTCCAGATACGCAGTATTTT. The encoded protein is CASSHLGGASGRAFPDTQYF.

The chain carries TRBV7-9 and TRBJ1-5; D gene unclear. CDR1 SEHNR and CDR2 FQNEAQ come from the germline V gene (reference sequence). Trimming shortened V by 5 bases and J by 0 bases, and 5 bases separated the two germline ends. This CDR3 has 13 residues. CDR3 loop: CASSQNSNQPQHF. The DNA of the CDR3 is TGTGCCAGCAGCCAAAATAGCAATCAGCCCCAGCATTTT.

The V and J genes are TRBV6-2 or TRBV6-3 and TRBJ1-2; 7 nucleotides match TRBD1. From germline, CDR1 is MNHEY and CDR2 SVGEGT. The CDR3 extends over 16 amino acids. The junction had 10 bases not matched to a gene; V was cut back by 2 bases and J by 4 bases. DNA of the CDR3: TGTGCCAGCAGTTACGGGGACAGTGGACTCCTCTATGGCTACACCTTC. The encoded protein is CASSYGDSGLLYGYTF.

The rearrangement links TRBV28 to TRBJ2-1, with D possibly being TRBD1 (5 bases). Germline loops: CDR1 MDHEN, CDR2 SYDVKM. The CDR3 spans 13 residues. The V gene lost 3 bases and the J gene lost 5 bases, with 8 bases spanning the gap. The CDR3 spells CASSFVGDNEQFF. CDR3 DNA: TGTGCCAGCAGTTTTGTAGGGGACAATGAGCAGTTCTTC.

The chain has TRBV9 and TRBJ2-3; 8 bases agree with TRBD1. Germline values: CDR1 SGDLS, CDR2 YYNGEE. This CDR3 has 14 amino acids. With V trimmed by 3 bases and J by 3 bases, 3 bases remained unmatched. Here the CDR3 DNA reads TGTGCCAGCAGCGGAGGGACAGGAACAGATACGCAGTATTTT. Translating it yields CASSGGTGTDTQYF.

The chain is built from TRBV5-1 and TRBJ2-5, with 8 bases lining up with TRBD1. CDR1 is SGHRS, CDR2 YFSETQ, per germline. V lost 3 bases and J lost 5; bases outside the gene matches: 15. The CDR3 loop spans 17 amino acids. The CDR3 is CASSSSSWGQVGETQYF. CDR3 sequence (DNA): TGCGCCAGCAGCTCTTCCTCCTGGGGACAGGTAGGGGAGACCCAGTACTTC.